The TCR beta chain described here comes from a study of shared clonotypes between healthy human individuals. Study-level results: Memory subsets generally showed smaller estimated richness than naive subsets did.

About this clone itself: Its target is unknown.

The junction had 4 bases not matched to a gene; V was cut back by 3 bases and J by 2 bases. CDR1 and CDR2 from the germline V gene are SQVTM and ANQGSEA. The CDR3 contains 13 residues. Authors' analysis steps: Junction-only immunoSEQ data arrived without quality scores, meaning filtering differed. Sequencing was performed with immunoSEQ multiplex PCR; in TCRdb, only in-frame clones are kept and a portion is missing. V, J and clone size reflect that table, while D and trimming were determined from the DNA. The sample has over 2 million clones, roughly 95% seen once. As defined, naive CD8 cells were CD45RO-negative and positively selected for CCR7, with terminally differentiated effector memory CD45RA+ cells excluded.

The chain is built from TRBV29-1 and TRBJ2-7; 7 positions match TRBD1. This clonotype originated in a man younger than 35 in good health. The sequenced material came from naive CD8+ T cells sorted from blood. The CDR3 sequence is CSVETGQPYEQYF. CDR3 sequence (DNA): TGCAGCGTTGAGACGGGACAGCCCTACGAGCAGTACTTC.